This T cell receptor (beta chain) was found in a study of T cell repertoires in cytomegalovirus infection. For the study at large: CMV epitopes that were recently identified and HLA-C-restricted were used alongside well-studied HLA-B-restricted ones. CMV infection together with matching HLA type was indicated by public TCR beta signatures. Study outcomes and limitations: There were HLA-C-restricted CMV-specific TCR beta clonotypes dominating the ex vivo response. CMV carriers with the relevant HLA were identified by cumulative public TCR beta family frequency.

Details on this clonotype: Antigen: not known.

A single record per CDR3 protein comes from TCRdb applying MiXCR to the reads. The data show around 500,000 distinct CDR3 sequences, approximately 40% seen once. CDR1 is DFQATT, CDR2 SNEGSKA, per germline (reference sequence). The ends were cut back, 6 bases at V and 3 bases at J, with 12 bases in the middle. The length of the CDR3 is 13 residues. The genes are TRBV20-1 and TRBJ1-5; maybe TRBD1 (6 bases). Sequencing used cultured PBMCs, obtained from culture after CMV antigen stimulation. This clonotype originated in a human donor in good health (CMV status not recorded). Some clones in this sample may be carry-over from other donors' samples. The CDR3 spells CSAAGQYNQPQHF. In nucleotides, the CDR3 is TGCAGTGCAGCCGGACAGTACAATCAGCCCCAGCATTTT.